This paragraph reports one TCR beta chain. Its target is unknown. These data are taken from a study of cytomegalovirus exposure and HLA in healthy donors. Study results and caveats: The availability of immune exposure information extended only to CMV serostatus. Cytomegalovirus association was assigned to approximately 160 TCR beta chains. Likely technical artifact: a cluster of highly shared sequence variants. Accounts indicate the classifier identified cytomegalovirus status with strong specificity and sensitivity.

The PCR employed 60 Vbeta primers together with 13 Jbeta primers. The data were produced by immunoSEQ multiplex PCR, yet TCRdb's version contains in-frame clones alone and is incomplete. The sample has 200,000 to 300,000 clones, roughly 81% seen once; the top ten hold roughly 2%. CDR1 MDHEN and CDR2 SYDVKM come from the germline V gene. CDR3 length equals 15 residues. With 6 bases removed from V and 4 bases from J, the gap between germline ends came to 19 bases. This clonotype originated in a woman between 35 and 50 years old in good health and CMV-seropositive. The rearrangement links TRBV28 to TRBJ2-7; weak D call: TRBD1 (6 bases). The specimen was PBMCs. The DNA for the CDR3 is TGTGCCAGCAGACAGAACCTGGACAGAGTATACGAGCAGTACTTC. Its protein product is CASRQNLDRVYEQYF.